The clone carrying this T cell receptor beta chain was counted a few times. Germline lookup yields CDR1 DFQATT and CDR2 SNEGSKA (reference sequence). The ends were cut back, 5 bases at V and 2 bases at J, with 6 bases in the middle. This CDR3 is built from 11 residues. In TCRdb, the RT-PCR reads were re-called with MiXCR into one record per CDR3 protein. Here the sample spans hundreds of thousands of distinct CDR3 sequences, more than 13% being singletons. Source material: memory CD4+ T cells from blood. The TCR sequence derives from a female donor in good health, serving as a healthy control. The rearrangement links TRBV20-1 to TRBJ1-2; D remains ambiguous. CDR3 DNA sequence: TGCAGTGCTTCCGAAAACTATGGCTACACCTTC. It is translated as CSASENYGYTF.